This T cell receptor beta chain comes out of a study of T-cell reconstitution after alpha-beta-depleted transplantation in children. Study conclusions and caveats: It was reported that alpha-beta T cells came from several hundred expanded graft clones (about two months after transplant).

Unique molecular identifiers were incorporated when the TCRbeta library was constructed. Using its own MiXCR run on the PCR reads, TCRdb lists one record per CDR3 protein. Of 250,000 to 400,000 distinct CDR3 sequences in the sample, around 20% were seen once. CDR3 length: 14 residues. V dropped 0 bases and J dropped 7 bases, with 12 bases sitting between them. Looked up from germline, CDR1 is MGHRA and CDR2 is YSYEKL. This clonotype came up a few times. What it binds is unknown. This sequence joins TRBV4-1 and TRBJ2-5; D remains unclear. The source is a male patient between 5 and 17 years old who had a stem cell transplant for acute lymphoblastic leukemia, so the T cells may come from the graft donor. The source material was PBMCs, mostly from graft donor cells, sampled 180 days after TCRalphabeta/CD19-depleted stem cell transplant. CDR3 residues: CASSQESGVGTQYF. CDR3 DNA sequence: TGCGCCAGCAGCCAAGAATCCGGAGTTGGGACCCAGTACTTC.